This note documents a single T cell receptor beta chain sequence. The second PCR ran about 6 to 11 cycles with a sample-barcoded 5' primer and J-beta primers. Every molecule of cDNA carried a tag from a template-switch adaptor with 12 random nucleotides. Every sample gave at least 3 million paired-end reads containing CDR3. TCRdb re-called the 5' RACE reads through MiXCR, storing one row per CDR3 protein. Seen here are more than 500,000 distinct CDR3 sequences, roughly a quarter observed once, and the top ten hold 3% to 4%. V lost 1 base and J 7 bases, leaving 10 bases between the germline ends. The CDR3 spans 14 residues. Per germline, CDR1 MNHNS and CDR2 SASEGT. This sample is drawn from a study of blood T cells in healthy people across ages. The data also belong to a second study, concerning T cells of mothers and their children. From that study: RNA extracted was entirely used for cDNA synthesis, 1.5 ug per 15 ul. Sequencing revealed no T cell clones that were persistent and microchimeric.

The chain couples TRBV6-1 to TRBJ2-2; maybe TRBD1 (5 bases). The sample taken for sequencing was blood. The sequence was collected from a boy aged 2 to 9 in good health. CDR3 nucleotides: TGTGCCAGCAGTGAAGTAGGGGCTGGCGGGGAGCTGTTTTTT. The encoded protein is CASSEVGAGGELFF.